This T cell receptor beta chain emerged from a study of blood T cell repertoires in COVID-19. At the level of the study: Spain, Italy and the United States supplied samples that represented acute and convalescent COVID-19. Sources were T cells, B-cell-depleted T cells, or PBMCs; the material itself was cDNA or gDNA.

Germline CDR1 and CDR2: SGHAT and FQNNGV. Trimming took off 3 bases at V and 1 base at J, with 6 bases between the two ends. CDR3 length: 14 residues. Using immunoSEQ multiplex PCR, the repertoire was profiled, and TCRdb retains in-frame clones only, with some absent. The sample has some 89,000 clones; roughly 90% are singletons. The receptor's source is a man aged 50 to 60 with acute or convalescent COVID-19. The rearrangement uses TRBV11-2 and TRBJ2-2; D is ambiguous. The sample consisted of peripheral blood. CDR3 DNA sequence: TGTGCCAGCAGCTTTCGACAGAACACCGGGGAGCTGTTTTTT. This codes for CASSFRQNTGELFF.